The sequence of this T cell receptor (beta chain) was determined in a study of vaccination and CD4 T cells after COVID-19. Study summary: Collection of post-COVID samples occurred a median 101 days after diagnosis, spanning a range of 35 to 161. Post-vaccine specimens were obtained a median about 73 days after dose two (range 14 to 241).

In the case of this clonotype: No antigen is known for it.

Trimming removed 0 bases at V and 6 bases at J, with 12 bases between. This CDR3 is 14 amino acids long. Germline CDR1 reads SGHKS; CDR2 reads YYEKEE (reference sequence). The treatment is: roughly 11-day PBMC culture with coronavirus spike peptide pools or control peptides (ViraFEST assay). Following expansion of antigen-specific T cells with peptide pools, ViraFEST then sequenced TCRs. The Oncomine TCR Beta short-read assay generated sequence data from the DNA of cultured CD4+ T cells. TCRdb itself ran the PCR reads through MiXCR, one entry per CDR3 protein. The sample has roughly 10,000 distinct CDR3 sequences; 55% are singletons.

Sequencing input: CD4+ T cells from blood, cultured in vitro. This chain joins TRBV5-5 and TRBJ1-2, with TRBD1 as a possible D gene (5 bases). The receptor comes from a human donor who had recovered from COVID-19. For the CDR3, the DNA is TGTGCCAGCAGCTTGGAAGAGGGGCGTCATGGCTACACCTTC. Its translation: CASSLEEGRHGYTF.